The clone carrying this T cell receptor beta chain was counted only a few times. As handled by the study authors: Cell counts per sample came from amplifying reference gene primers. The protocol was immunoSEQ multiplex PCR, while the TCRdb copy is restricted to in-frame clones and leaves out a portion. Clone size and the V and J calls come from that table; the DNA yielded D and trimming. The data contain 150,000 to 200,000 clones, around four fifths of them singletons. This specimen belongs to a study of blood T cell repertoires in COVID-19. Background on the study: The United States, Italy and Spain provided the acute and convalescent COVID-19 samples. In each case, the material was cDNA or gDNA derived from T cells, B-cell-depleted T cells, or PBMCs.

V shed 4 bases and J shed 1 base, with 26 bases lying between them. Germline lookup yields CDR1 MGHRA and CDR2 YSYEKL. The CDR3 has 20 residues. The sequencing input was peripheral blood. The V and J genes are TRBV4-1 and TRBJ1-5; a possible D gene is TRBD1 (6 bases). The TCR was taken from a woman older than 75 with active or convalescent COVID-19. CDR3 sequence: CASSPIFAGTTLLSNQPQHF. The CDR3 bases are TGCGCCAGCAGCCCTATCTTCGCCGGGACAACTCTTCTCAGCAATCAGCCCCAGCATTTT.